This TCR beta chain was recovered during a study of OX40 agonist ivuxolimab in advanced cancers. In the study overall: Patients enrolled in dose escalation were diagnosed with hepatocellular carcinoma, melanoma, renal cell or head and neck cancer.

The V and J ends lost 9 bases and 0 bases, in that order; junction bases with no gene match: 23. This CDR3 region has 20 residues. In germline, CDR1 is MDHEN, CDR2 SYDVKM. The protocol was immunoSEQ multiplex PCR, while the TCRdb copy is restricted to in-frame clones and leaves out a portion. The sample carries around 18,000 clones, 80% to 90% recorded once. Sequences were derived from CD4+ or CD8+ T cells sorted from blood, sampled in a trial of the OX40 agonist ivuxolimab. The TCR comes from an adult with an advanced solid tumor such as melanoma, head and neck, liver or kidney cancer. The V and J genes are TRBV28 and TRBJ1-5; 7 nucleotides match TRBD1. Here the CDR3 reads CASPPGTAEILFFSNQPQHF. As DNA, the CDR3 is TGTGCCAGTCCCCCCGGGACAGCGGAAATTCTATTCTTTAGCAATCAGCCCCAGCATTTT.